These 25 T cell receptor beta chains came from one sample sequenced in a study of memory CD8 T cells in hepatitis C reinfection. Time point noted: late/post reinfection, 12 to 24 weeks after detection. Sorted cells were sequenced directly ex vivo without any in vitro expansion. Profiling relied on immunoSEQ multiplex PCR, and the TCRdb table lists in-frame clones only, not all of them. Of approximately 46,000 clones in the sample, nearly 90% are singletons; the top ten hold under 0.9%. Sequenced material: naive CD8+ T cells sorted from blood. These receptors originate from a man aged 18-30 years with hepatitis C virus infection.

The chain is built from TRBV7-9 and TRBJ2-7, with 8 positions matching TRBD2. The CDR3 has 16 residues. V trimming: 5 bases; J trimming: 0 bases; junction bases outside the gene matches: 9. Germline lookup yields CDR1 SEHNR and CDR2 FQNEAQ (reference sequence). CDR3 loop: CASSLGRGVLSYEQYF. Here the CDR3 DNA reads TGTGCCAGCAGCCTCGGGAGGGGGGTCCTCTCCTACGAGCAGTACTTC.

The genes are TRBV19 and TRBJ2-1; the match to TRBD2 covers 8 bases. The CDR3 has 14 residues. CDR1 and CDR2 (germline): LNHDA, SQIVND (reference sequence). With 11 bases clipped from V and 4 bases from J, the junction kept 10 bases outside the gene matches. CDR3 in DNA: TGTGCCTCCACGGGGGGGGTTTTATACAATGAGCAGTTCTTC. The encoded protein is CASTGGVLYNEQFF.

This rearrangement joins TRBV5-6 to TRBJ2-5; 7 bases align to TRBD1. The CDR3 runs 14 residues. The ends lost 3 bases at V and 1 base at J; junction bases unmatched: 3. From germline, CDR1 is SGHDT and CDR2 YYEEEE. CDR3 sequence: CASSSQGPQETQYF. CDR3 nucleotides: TGTGCCAGCAGCTCACAGGGGCCCCAAGAGACCCAGTACTTC.

This sequence joins TRBV6-5 and TRBJ2-7, with D perhaps TRBD2 (5 bases). There are 14 residues in the CDR3. Looked up from germline, CDR1 is MNHEY and CDR2 is SVGAGI. The V end lost 2 bases, the J end lost 3 bases, and 11 bases lay between the germline ends. As DNA, the CDR3 is TGTGCCAGCAGTTACGGTTCTAGCATCTACGAGCAGTACTTC. Protein sequence: CASSYGSSIYEQYF.

The chain links TRBV6-5 to TRBJ1-6; D possibly corresponds to TRBD1 (5 bases). The V gene lost 4 bases and the J gene lost 0 bases, with 10 bases spanning the gap. Looked up from germline, CDR1 is MNHEY and CDR2 is SVGAGI. The CDR3 is 16 residues long. Here the CDR3 reads CASSSIDSSYNSPLHF. The CDR3 nucleotides are TGTGCCAGCAGTTCCATAGACAGCTCCTATAATTCACCCCTCCACTTT.

V gene TRBV6-6 combines with J gene TRBJ1-2; tentatively, D is TRBD1 (6 bases). The CDR3 covers 15 residues. The V end was cut by 6 bases, the J end by 3 bases, with 17 bases between. Germline V lookup: CDR1 MNHNY, CDR2 SVGAGI (reference sequence). CDR3 in amino acids: CASSQPAGAHYGYTF. In DNA form, the CDR3 reads TGTGCCAGCAGCCAGCCCGCAGGGGCTCACTATGGCTACACCTTC.

The genes are TRBV7-2 and TRBJ2-1, with 9 bases matching TRBD2. V gave up 1 base and J gave up 5 bases; unmatched junction bases: 9. The CDR3 has 17 residues. Per germline, CDR1 SGHTA and CDR2 FQGNSA. In DNA, the CDR3 is TGTGCCAGCAGCTTAGTGGGCGGGAGGGGGCTTCACAATGAGCAGTTCTTC. Translated, it gives CASSLVGGRGLHNEQFF.

The V gene is TRBV6-5, the J gene TRBJ1-1; D not certain. Trimming pared 6 bases from V and 4 bases from J, leaving 9 bases between. The germline gives CDR1 MNHEY, CDR2 SVGAGI. The CDR3 length is 12 residues. The CDR3 sequence: CASRGLGTEAFF. The CDR3 DNA follows: TGTGCCAGCAGGGGCTTGGGCACTGAAGCTTTCTTT.

This sequence joins TRBV28 and TRBJ1-1; 7 positions agree with TRBD1. Losses at the gene ends were 2 bases for V and 0 bases for J; bases not matched to a gene: 9. The CDR3 totals 17 residues. Germline CDR1 is MDHEN and CDR2 is SYDVKM. The CDR3 DNA is TGTGCCAGCAGTTTACCCCGATCGACAGGGTTGAACACTGAAGCTTTCTTT. Translating it yields CASSLPRSTGLNTEAFF.

The chain carries TRBV7-9 and TRBJ2-1; TRBD2 might be the D (6 bases). Germline assignment: CDR1 SEHNR and CDR2 FQNEAQ (reference sequence). V was clipped by 5 bases and J by 5 bases, with 13 bases between them. The CDR3 is 14 residues long. In DNA, the CDR3 is TGTGCCAGCAGCCTCGCGGGATCCAACAATGAGCAGTTCTTC. It codes for CASSLAGSNNEQFF.

On this clone itself: A junction end diverges from the germline sequence, so it may reflect a read error. The chain recombines TRBV28 with TRBJ1-3; D gene unclear. The CDR3 has 14 amino acids. Germline CDR1 and CDR2: MDHEN and SYDVKM. CDR3 sequence: CASTLRSPGNTIYF. CDR3 bases: TGTGCCAGCACTTTACGGAGCCCTGGAAACACCATATATTTT.

The genes are TRBV29-1 and TRBJ2-1; TRBD1 might be the D (6 bases). The CDR3 runs to 13 residues. With 3 bases removed from V and 5 bases from J, the gap between germline ends came to 11 bases. Germline V gives CDR1 SQVTM, CDR2 ANQGSEA. As DNA, the CDR3 is TGCAGCGTTGACCAGGGGCTACACAATGAGCAGTTCTTC. This gives the protein CSVDQGLHNEQFF.

The chain is built from TRBV4-3 and TRBJ1-1; a possible D gene is TRBD1 (6 bases). V dropped 1 base and J dropped 0 bases, with 9 bases sitting between them. The CDR3 runs to 15 residues. From germline, CDR1 is LGHNA and CDR2 YSLEER. The CDR3 protein is CASSQVTGMNTEAFF. CDR3 DNA sequence: TGCGCCAGCAGCCAAGTAACAGGGATGAACACTGAAGCTTTCTTT.

Worth noting for this clone: Other DNA variants within this sample encode the same CDR3. The chain couples TRBV6-5 to TRBJ2-5; TRBD1 is a possible D gene (6 bases). Germline V gene sequence: CDR1 MNHEY, CDR2 SVGAGI. The CDR3 is 13 amino acids. Trimming stripped 2 bases from V and 5 bases from J, with 9 bases between. The CDR3 here is CASSYGQGETQYF. The CDR3 DNA is TGTGCCAGCAGTTACGGCCAGGGGGAGACCCAGTACTTC.

This chain uses TRBV9 with TRBJ2-2; the match to TRBD2 covers 11 bases. V trimming: 3 bases; J trimming: 3 bases; junction bases outside the gene matches: 1. This CDR3 is 15 amino acids long. Looked up from germline, CDR1 is SGDLS and CDR2 is YYNGEE. The CDR3 coding sequence is TGTGCCAGCAGCGAGACTAGCGGGGACACCGGGGAGCTGTTTTTT. This codes for CASSETSGDTGELFF.

J is TRBJ2-5 and V is TRBV7-2, with 16 bases lining up with TRBD2. This CDR3 comprises 15 residues. Looked up from germline, CDR1 is SGHTA and CDR2 is FQGNSA. The trim removed 8 bases at V and 5 bases at J, leaving 5 bases unmatched. The CDR3 region is CASLKGLAGGETQYF. The DNA for the CDR3 is TGTGCCAGCCTGAAGGGACTAGCGGGGGGGGAGACCCAGTACTTC.

V gene TRBV2 combines with J gene TRBJ2-1, with 10 bases aligning to TRBD2. Germline V CDR1 and CDR2: SNHLY, FYNNEI. This CDR3 is built from 14 residues. V was pared by 4 bases and J by 7 bases, with 4 bases of the junction left unmatched. The CDR3 sequence: CASSVSSGSNEQFF. The CDR3 coding sequence is TGTGCCAGCAGTGTGTCTAGCGGGAGTAATGAGCAGTTCTTC.

J is TRBJ2-7 and V is TRBV28; D gene uncertain. The ends were cut back, 6 bases at V and 9 bases at J, with 12 bases in the middle. The CDR3 is 11 amino acids. Germline CDR1 MDHEN, CDR2 SYDVKM. CDR3 in DNA: TGTGCCAGCAGCTTAGGAGTTGGGCAGTACTTC. It translates to CASSLGVGQYF.

This clone appeared a single time. The rearrangement links TRBV5-1 to TRBJ1-2, with TRBD1 matching 7 bases. The trim removed 4 bases at V and 4 bases at J, leaving 7 bases unmatched. Germline V lookup: CDR1 SGHRS, CDR2 YFSETQ. The CDR3 contains 14 residues. In DNA, the CDR3 is TGCGCCAGCAGCGACCCGGGACAGAGCTATGGCTACACCTTC. Translating gives CASSDPGQSYGYTF.

This clone is a singleton in its sample. V gene TRBV5-1 combines with J gene TRBJ2-7, with a tentative D call TRBD2 (5 bases). Germline V CDR1 and CDR2: SGHRS, YFSETQ. The CDR3 sequence is 14 residues long. Deletions cut 5 bases from V and 5 bases from J, with 17 bases between. The CDR3 DNA follows: TGCGCCAGCAGTAATTTCCCGGGAAGCCACGAGCAGTACTTC. Encoded protein: CASSNFPGSHEQYF.

This clone turned up a few times. V is TRBV4-1 and J is TRBJ1-4; the match to TRBD1 covers 8 bases. Looked up from germline, CDR1 is MGHRA and CDR2 is YSYEKL. V lost 1 base to trimming and J lost 3 bases; unmatched junction nucleotides: 4. The CDR3 totals 16 residues. CDR3 region: CASSQVQGQANEKLFF. In DNA form, the CDR3 reads TGCGCCAGCAGCCAAGTTCAGGGACAGGCTAATGAAAAACTGTTTTTT.

The chain couples TRBV11-2 to TRBJ1-1; D is unresolved. CDR1 is SGHAT, CDR2 FQNNGV, per germline. CDR3 length: 12 amino acids. The V gene lost 8 bases and the J gene lost 6 bases, with 13 bases spanning the gap. The CDR3 bases are TGTGCCAGCGAAGGTCCAAGCGCTGAAGCTTTCTTT. This translates into CASEGPSAEAFF.

The chain employs TRBV7-2 and TRBJ2-2, with D perhaps matching TRBD1 (6 bases). Trimming removed 2 bases from V and 3 bases from J, with 19 bases in between. CDR1 is SGHTA and CDR2 is FQGNSA in the germline V gene. The CDR3 extends over 18 amino acids. The CDR3 region has the DNA TGTGCCAGCAGCTTAAAGGACAGTCAGCACGGGGACACCGGGGAGCTGTTTTTT. It codes for CASSLKDSQHGDTGELFF.

V gene TRBV29-1 combines with J gene TRBJ2-2, with TRBD1 identical over 10 bases. The J segment lost 2 bases and the V segment lost 6 bases, leaving 6 bases of the junction unmatched. The length of the CDR3 is 15 residues. Per the germline V gene, CDR1 is SQVTM and CDR2 is ANQGSEA. CDR3 nucleotide sequence: TGCAGCGTGTGGGGGACAGGGGATAACACCGGGGAGCTGTTTTTT. This codes for CSVWGTGDNTGELFF.

This chain joins TRBV28 and TRBJ2-5; TRBD1 aligns across 9 bases. V lost 2 bases to trimming and J lost 5 bases; unmatched junction nucleotides: 18. The CDR3 runs 19 residues. Germline V gene lookup returns CDR1 MDHEN and CDR2 SYDVKM. The CDR3 DNA is TGTGCCAGCAGTTTAAGTGTGTCGCGGCTAGACAGGGGGATGGAGACCCAGTACTTC. Protein sequence: CASSLSVSRLDRGMETQYF. The full variable domain, rest sourced from reference TRBV28 and TRBJ2-5, is DVKVTQSSRYLVKRTGEKVFLECVQDMDHENMFWYRQDPGLGLRLIYFSYDVKMKEKGDIPEGYSVSREKKERFSLILESASTNQTSMYLCASSLSVSRLDRGMETQYFGPGTRLLVL.